A selection of T cell receptor beta chains follows, all from one sample in a study of blood T cells in healthy people across ages. Each CDR3 protein is one row after TCRdb ran MiXCR on the 5' RACE reads. This table has roughly 1,100,000 distinct CDR3 sequences, less than 25% appearing once. These data were also reused for a study on T cells of mothers and their children.

The specimen sequenced was blood. Receptor source: a girl aged 2 to 10 in good health. The CDR3 runs from the conserved cysteine through the conserved F or W. Fields, in order: D gene, V gene, J gene, clone size, CDR3 protein, CDR3 DNA. D genes are given only for firm matches. The size of a clone is reported for some rows only, either as once, few or many, or as a class for expanded clones.

-	TRBV28	TRBJ1-4	many	CASTRGEKLFF	TGTGCCAGCACACGAGGCGAAAAACTGTTTTTT
TRBD2	TRBV29-1	TRBJ2-5	few	CSVELAGEETQYF	TGCAGCGTTGAACTAGCGGGAGAAGAGACCCAGTACTTC
-	TRBV28	TRBJ2-3	-	CASSPLENTQYF	TGTGCCAGCAGTCCACTCGAGAATACGCAGTATTTT
-	TRBV4-2	TRBJ1-2	few	CASSQVFEGNYGYTF	TGTGCCAGCAGCCAAGTTTTCGAGGGGAACTATGGCTACACCTTC
-	TRBV29-1	TRBJ1-3	-	CSVEGTAGNTIYF	TGCAGCGTTGAAGGGACAGCAGGAAACACCATATATTTT
TRBD1	TRBV6-5	TRBJ2-3	few	CASSYHGQGTDTQYF	TGTGCCAGCAGTTATCACGGACAGGGCACAGATACGCAGTATTTT
TRBD2	TRBV25-1	TRBJ2-3	-	CASSDDLAGGSDTQYF	TGTGCCAGCAGTGACGATCTAGCGGGAGGGTCAGATACGCAGTATTTT
-	TRBV9	TRBJ2-3	-	CASSVAGSSSDTQYF	TGTGCCAGCAGCGTAGCGGGGTCGTCTTCAGATACGCAGTATTTT
-	TRBV21-1	TRBJ2-5	-	CARPGLAHEETQYF	TGTGCCAGGCCGGGACTAGCTCACGAAGAGACCCAGTACTTC
-	TRBV5-1	TRBJ1-2	few	CASSLLSDYYTF	TGCGCCAGCAGCTTGCTTTCAGATTACTACACCTTC
-	TRBV11-3	TRBJ2-5	few	CASSYGWGGEQETQYF	TGTGCCAGCAGCTACGGGTGGGGTGGGGAACAAGAGACCCAGTACTTC
TRBD2	TRBV4-1	TRBJ2-1	-	CASSQEGLAGENEQFF	TGCGCCAGCAGCCAAGAAGGACTAGCGGGAGAGAATGAGCAGTTCTTC
-	TRBV5-1	TRBJ2-5	-	CASSQLAGSQETQYF	TGCGCCAGCAGCCAACTAGCAGGATCCCAAGAGACCCAGTACTTC
TRBD2	TRBV4-1	TRBJ2-1	-	CASRPSGASSYNEQFF	TGCGCCAGCAGACCTAGCGGGGCGAGCTCCTACAATGAGCAGTTCTTC
-	TRBV4-1	TRBJ1-4	-	CASSHLGRIENEKLFF	TGCGCCAGCAGCCACCTGGGGAGAATCGAGAATGAAAAACTGTTTTTT
TRBD2	TRBV10-3	TRBJ2-1	few	CAISRTSGGALNEQFF	TGTGCCATCAGCCGGACTAGCGGGGGGGCCTTGAATGAGCAGTTCTTC
-	TRBV7-2	TRBJ1-2	-	CASTGPPLYGYTF	TGTGCCAGCACCGGCCCCCCTCTCTATGGCTACACCTTC
-	TRBV5-1	TRBJ2-7	few	CASSFTDRFNEQYF	TGCGCCAGCAGCTTCACTGACAGGTTTAACGAGCAGTACTTC
TRBD2	TRBV12-3/TRBV12-4	TRBJ2-3	-	CASTALLAGGADAQYF	TGTGCCAGTACAGCCCTACTAGCGGGGGGTGCAGATGCGCAGTATTTT
TRBD2	TRBV9	TRBJ2-5	many	CASSVGGTQETQYF	TGTGCCAGCAGCGTGGGAGGGACCCAAGAGACCCAGTACTTC
-	TRBV24-1	TRBJ2-7	-	CATSERGAAHEQYF	TGTGCCACCAGTGAGAGGGGCGCAGCCCACGAGCAGTACTTC
TRBD1	TRBV20-1	TRBJ2-3	few	CSARPGTGTDTQYF	TGCAGTGCTAGGCCAGGGACAGGCACAGATACGCAGTATTTT
-	TRBV10-2	TRBJ2-1	-	CASTTPRTGEQFF	TGCGCCAGCACAACCCCCAGGACGGGTGAGCAGTTCTTC
TRBD1	TRBV6-5	TRBJ2-5	few	CASKGQDPGGETQYF	TGTGCCAGCAAAGGACAGGACCCCGGAGGAGAGACCCAGTACTTC
-	TRBV6-1	TRBJ2-1	few	CASSEGVGIF	TGTGCCAGCAGTGAGGGGGTTGGGATCTTC
-	TRBV9	TRBJ2-1	few	CASSVNNEQFF	TGTGCCAGCAGCGTCAACAATGAGCAGTTCTTC
-	TRBV6-2/TRBV6-3	TRBJ2-1	many	CATSTSYHEQFF	TGTGCCACATCCACGAGCTACCATGAGCAGTTCTTC
-	TRBV9	TRBJ1-5	few	CASSVGSGNQPQHF	TGTGCCAGCAGCGTAGGATCGGGGAATCAGCCCCAGCATTTT
-	TRBV3-1	TRBJ2-7	few	CASSQDPQGYEQYF	TGTGCCAGCAGCCAAGACCCGCAGGGCTACGAGCAGTACTTC
TRBD2	TRBV2	TRBJ2-1	-	CASKGLAGAEQFF	TGTGCCAGCAAAGGACTAGCCGGGGCTGAGCAGTTCTTC
-	TRBV6-2/TRBV6-3	TRBJ2-3	few	CASSYSGTSTDTQYF	TGTGCCAGCAGTTACTCCGGGACCAGCACAGATACGCAGTATTTT